The following is a T cell receptor (beta chain) sequence with its context. Its antigen is currently unknown. Via MiXCR, TCRdb re-called the RT-PCR reads, giving one row per CDR3 protein. Found here are roughly 650,000 distinct CDR3 sequences, roughly 14% of them singletons; the top ten hold roughly 12%. Trimming left V 4 bases short and J 2 bases short, with 14 bases between. The CDR3 consists of 15 residues. Germline CDR1 is SGHAT and CDR2 is FQDESV (reference sequence). This sample stems from a study of response to subunit inactivated influenza vaccine. Study-level findings and limits: Authors suggested each seasonal influenza vaccination recruits few new T cells.

The sequence derives from a man in his fifties or sixties who received an inactivated influenza vaccine. Sequencing was performed on PBMCs from blood, taken roughly 12 days after vaccination. V usage is TRBV11-1 and J usage is TRBJ2-5; D is perhaps TRBD1 (5 bases). CDR3 coding DNA: TGTGCCAGCAGCTCCCTCAGGGCGCCGCAAGAGACCCAGTACTTC. This encodes CASSSLRAPQETQYF.